The 24 T cell receptor beta chains below were found in one sample sequenced in a study of T cell responses to AZD1222 COVID-19 vaccine. Clones were read by immunoSEQ multiplex PCR, and TCRdb kept only the in-frame ones, dropping some. This sample yields around 160,000 clones, of which 90% to 95% are seen a single time; 1.4% belongs to the top ten. The sample was peripheral blood, taken on day 0 of AZD1222 vaccination. These receptor sequences come from an adult in good health.

J is TRBJ2-7 and V is TRBV9; no clear D. The CDR3 runs to 14 residues. Germline V gene sequence: CDR1 SGDLS, CDR2 YYNGEE. V shed 0 bases and J shed 1 base, with 8 bases lying between them. The CDR3 nucleotides are TGTGCCAGCAGCGTAGCTTCACAGTCCTACGAGCAGTACTTC. Its protein product is CASSVASQSYEQYF.

In its sample, this clone was seen many times. The chain recombines TRBV2 with TRBJ1-6, with unresolved D. V gave up 1 base and J gave up 8 bases, with 15 bases separating them. CDR1 and CDR2 from the germline V gene are SNHLY and FYNNEI. The CDR3 has 16 residues. The CDR3 DNA follows: TGTGCCAGCAGTGAAGGGGTACGGCGCCTCGATTCACCCCTCCACTTT. It is translated as CASSEGVRRLDSPLHF. The full variable domain, its missing parts supplied by reference TRBV2 and TRBJ1-6, is EPEVTQTPSHQVTQMGQEVILRCVPISNHLYFYWYRQILGQKVEFLVSFYNNEISEKSEIFDDQFSVERPDGSNFTLKIRSTKLEDSAMYFCASSEGVRRLDSPLHFGNGTRLTVT.

This sequence joins TRBV2 and TRBJ1-4; D uncertain. V lost 3 bases and J lost 7, with 6 bases in between. From germline, CDR1 is SNHLY and CDR2 FYNNEI. CDR3 size: 12 residues. The CDR3 DNA follows: TGTGCCAGCAGTGAGCAGGTTGAAAAACTGTTTTTT. Translated, it gives CASSEQVEKLFF.

The chain employs TRBV4-3 and TRBJ1-1; 9 nucleotides line up with TRBD1. The germline CDR1 and CDR2 sequences are LGHNA and YSLEER. The V gene end was trimmed by 3 bases and the J gene end by 4 bases; junction bases not matched to a gene: 6. The CDR3 totals 15 residues. In nucleotides, the CDR3 is TGCGCCAGCAGCCATGAACAGGGGGCAAGCACTGAAGCTTTCTTT. Translating it yields CASSHEQGASTEAFF.

This sequence joins TRBV7-3 and TRBJ1-6; D perhaps matches TRBD1 (5 bases). Germline V gives CDR1 SGHTA, CDR2 FQGTGA. CDR3 length equals 14 residues. With 2 bases removed from V and 11 bases from J, the gap between germline ends came to 13 bases. The CDR3 reads CASSLFRDSTPLHF. Here the CDR3 DNA reads TGTGCCAGCAGCTTATTCAGGGATTCGACACCCCTCCACTTT.

This rearrangement joins TRBV4-2 to TRBJ2-1, with a tentative D call TRBD1 (5 bases). Per germline, CDR1 LGHNA and CDR2 YNFKEQ. The length of the CDR3 is 16 residues. V was cut by 2 bases and J by 0 bases, with 11 bases left in between. This CDR3 reads CASSQQGPSSYNEQFF. The CDR3 DNA reads as TGTGCCAGCAGCCAACAGGGCCCGAGCTCCTACAATGAGCAGTTCTTC.

The J gene is TRBJ2-1, the V gene TRBV13, with 12 bases aligning to TRBD2. The CDR3 consists of 16 residues. Germline values: CDR1 PRHDT, CDR2 FYEKMQ (reference sequence). The trim removed 5 bases at V and 12 bases at J, leaving 14 bases unmatched. CDR3 sequence (DNA): TGTGCCAGCAGCCTCCTCCCTACTAGCGGGAGGCTGAGGCAGTTCTTC. Encoded protein: CASSLLPTSGRLRQFF.

The V call is TRBV19, the J call TRBJ1-1; D might be TRBD1 (5 bases). Trimming took 5 bases from V and 5 from J, leaving 12 bases between them. There are 13 residues in the CDR3. Looked up from germline, CDR1 is LNHDA and CDR2 is SQIVND (reference sequence). Here the CDR3 DNA reads TGTGCCAGTAGTGAAGGGGTAAGGACTGAAGCTTTCTTT. This encodes CASSEGVRTEAFF.

This clone was detected only once. The V and J genes are TRBV9 and TRBJ1-5; D perhaps matches TRBD1 (5 bases). With 3 bases removed from V and 6 bases from J, the gap between germline ends came to 16 bases. CDR1 is SGDLS and CDR2 is YYNGEE in the germline V gene. The CDR3 covers 15 residues. For the CDR3, the DNA is TGTGCCAGCAGCGCCCCGGGGGGAGGAGGTCAGCCCCAGCATTTT. Translating gives CASSAPGGGGQPQHF. The full variable domain, with the rest looked up from reference TRBV9 and TRBJ1-5, is DSGVTQTPKHLITATGQRVTLRCSPRSGDLSVYWYQQSLDQGLQFLIQYYNGEERAKGNILERFSAQQFPDLHSELNLSSLELGDSALYFCASSAPGGGGQPQHFGDGTRLSIL.

The rearrangement uses TRBV6-2 or TRBV6-3 and TRBJ2-4, with 13 bases identical to TRBD2. The CDR3 consists of 19 residues. Germline V CDR1 and CDR2: MNHEY, SVGEGT. The junction had 6 bases not matched to a gene; V was cut back by 0 bases and J by 1 base. The CDR3 DNA is TGTGCCAGCAGTTACTCAACTAGCGGGGGGGCGAAGGCCAAAAACATTCAGTACTTC. It codes for CASSYSTSGGAKAKNIQYF.

This clone has more than one count but fewer than ten. The chain couples TRBV6-2 or TRBV6-3 to TRBJ1-5; TRBD1 aligns across 7 bases. The CDR3 has 14 amino acids. The ends lost 6 bases at V and 4 bases at J; junction bases unmatched: 6. Germline V gene lookup returns CDR1 MNHEY and CDR2 SVGEGT. CDR3: CASSLTGDNQPQHF. As DNA, the CDR3 is TGTGCCAGCAGCCTAACAGGGGATAATCAGCCCCAGCATTTT.

Here the CDR3 reads CASSLAAGGRADTQYF. The CDR3 nucleotides read TGCGCCAGCAGCTTGGCCGCGGGGGGGCGCGCAGATACGCAGTATTTT. The chain joins TRBV5-1 to TRBJ2-3; TRBD2 aligns across 9 bases. V lost 0 bases and J lost 4; bases outside the gene matches: 6. Germline-derived CDR1 and CDR2 are SGHRS and YFSETQ. The CDR3 is 16 residues long. Complete variable domain (other parts from reference TRBV5-1 and TRBJ2-3): KAGVTQTPRYLIKTRGQQVTLSCSPISGHRSVSWYQQTPGQGLQFLFEYFSETQRNKGNFPGRFSGRQFSNSRSEMNVSTLELGDSALYLCASSLAAGGRADTQYFGPGTRLTVL.

The rearrangement joins TRBV19 to TRBJ1-1, with D unclear. V shed 6 bases and J shed 4 bases, with 6 bases lying between them. The CDR3 loop spans 11 amino acids. CDR1 is LNHDA, CDR2 SQIVND, per germline (reference sequence). The CDR3 loop reads CASRFGTEAFF. CDR3 nucleotides: TGTGCCAGTAGGTTCGGCACTGAAGCTTTCTTT.

V and J are TRBV11-2 and TRBJ1-1; maybe TRBD1 (5 bases). V lost 6 bases and J lost 4, with 15 bases in between. CDR1 is SGHAT and CDR2 is FQNNGV in the germline V gene. The CDR3 spans 14 residues. The CDR3 reads CASRRSGGGTEAFF. The CDR3 nucleotides are TGTGCCAGCAGGAGGAGCGGGGGAGGCACTGAAGCTTTCTTT.

V and J are TRBV27 and TRBJ2-3; 7 bases map to TRBD1. Germline loops: CDR1 MNHEY, CDR2 SMNVEV (reference sequence). The length of the CDR3 is 16 residues. The V segment lost 5 bases and the J segment 3 bases; nucleotides outside the gene matches: 11. Here the CDR3 reads CASSRATGDVTDTQYF. For the CDR3, the DNA is TGTGCCAGCAGTCGAGCCACAGGGGATGTTACAGATACGCAGTATTTT.

The chain combines TRBV7-2 with TRBJ2-7, with D possibly matching TRBD2 (6 bases). The CDR3 spans 14 residues. With 2 bases removed from V and 2 bases from J, the gap between germline ends came to 10 bases. From germline, CDR1 is SGHTA and CDR2 FQGNSA. CDR3 in amino acids: CASSLTGGTYEQYF. CDR3 DNA sequence: TGTGCCAGCAGCTTAACTGGGGGGACCTACGAGCAGTACTTC.

The count of this clone is one. V and J are TRBV5-5 and TRBJ2-2; TRBD1 is a possible D gene (6 bases). V lost 0 bases to trimming and J lost 3 bases, with 15 bases between them. The CDR3 length is 17 residues. CDR1 SGHKS and CDR2 YYEKEE come from the germline V gene (reference sequence). The CDR3 coding sequence is TGTGCCAGCAGCTTGGCCAGAGGGGACACCTACACCGGGGAGCTGTTTTTT. This translates into CASSLARGDTYTGELFF.

The CDR3 sequence: CASSHRAGGPRLGYTF. For the CDR3, the DNA is TGTGCCAGCAGCCATCGTGCGGGGGGCCCTCGACTGGGCTACACCTTC. The V and J genes are TRBV7-2 and TRBJ1-2; tentatively, D is TRBD1 (6 bases). The CDR3 length is 16 residues. The V gene's germline CDR1 is SGHTA and CDR2 FQGNSA. V was trimmed by 5 bases and J by 8 bases, leaving 24 bases between them.

V and J are TRBV5-4 and TRBJ2-5; no clear D gene. Trimming took off 0 bases at V and 4 bases at J, with 7 bases between the two ends. Germline V gene lookup returns CDR1 SGHNT and CDR2 YYREEE (reference sequence). This CDR3 has 13 residues. CDR3 amino acids: CASSLGRTETQYF. CDR3 in DNA: TGTGCCAGCAGCTTGGGCAGGACAGAGACCCAGTACTTC.

The chain combines TRBV11-2 with TRBJ1-1; 11 bases match TRBD1. CDR1 and CDR2 (germline): SGHAT, FQNNGV. CDR3 size: 16 residues. V lost 3 bases, J lost 4 bases, and 7 bases stayed unmatched. The CDR3 DNA follows: TGTGCCAGCAGCTTTTGGACAGGGGGCTCGGGCACTGAAGCTTTCTTT. Protein sequence: CASSFWTGGSGTEAFF.

CDR3 loop: CASSQSAGVYGYTF. Here the CDR3 DNA reads TGTGCCAGCAGCCAAAGCGCGGGGGTCTATGGCTACACCTTC. J is TRBJ1-2 and V is TRBV6-5; TRBD1 might be the D (5 bases). Germline V gene data show CDR1 as MNHEY and CDR2 as SVGAGI. CDR3 size: 14 residues. The V end was cut by 6 bases, the J end by 4 bases, with 15 bases between.

The gene calls are TRBV3-1 (or the pseudogene TRBV3-2) and TRBJ2-1, with TRBD1 matching 7 bases. V was clipped by 0 bases and J by 8 bases; unmatched bases: 10. The V gene's germline CDR1 is LGHDT and CDR2 YNNKEL (reference sequence). The CDR3 sequence is 16 residues long. CDR3 amino acids: CASSQEGGARGHEQFF. The CDR3 nucleotides are TGTGCCAGCAGCCAAGAAGGTGGGGCTAGGGGGCATGAGCAGTTCTTC.

The V and J genes are TRBV5-1 and TRBJ1-1; D is ambiguous. From germline, CDR1 is SGHRS and CDR2 YFSETQ. The CDR3 consists of 15 residues. V lost 4 bases, J lost 1 base, and 14 bases lay in between. The CDR3 here is CASSLEGWPNTEAFF. In DNA, the CDR3 is TGCGCCAGCAGCCTTGAAGGGTGGCCGAACACTGAAGCTTTCTTT.

V and J are TRBV5-8 and TRBJ2-3; D might be TRBD2 (5 bases). Germline V gene data show CDR1 as SGHTS and CDR2 as YDEGEE. The CDR3 has 15 residues. Trimming left V 6 bases short and J 2 bases short, with 16 bases between. Written as DNA, the CDR3 is TGTGCCAGCAAGGCGGGCAGCCCATTCACAGATACGCAGTATTTT. Residues: CASKAGSPFTDTQYF. The variable domain in full, with the rest retrieved from reference TRBV5-8 and TRBJ2-3, is EAGVTQSPTHLIKTRGQQATLRCSPISGHTSVYWYQQALGLGLQFLLWYDEGEERNRGNFPPRFSGRQFPNYSSELNVNALELEDSALYLCASKAGSPFTDTQYFGPGTRLTVL.